This T cell receptor (beta chain) derives from a study of control samples from healthy donors and cancer patients. V was trimmed by 1 base and J by 0 bases, leaving 9 bases between them. CDR1 is LNHDA, CDR2 SQIVND, per germline (reference sequence). The length of the CDR3 is 15 residues. TCRdb's table, derived via immunoSEQ multiplex PCR, lists solely in-frame clones and lacks some. The sample has over 120,000 clones; about 93% are singletons. The receptor was isolated from a man in his 60s with colorectal cancer. The sequenced material came from PBMCs. V and J are TRBV19 and TRBJ1-2, with unresolved D. CDR3 protein: CASSIAGAANYGYTF. The CDR3 nucleotides read TGTGCCAGTAGTATAGCAGGCGCAGCTAACTATGGCTACACCTTC.